Below, one TCR beta chain is given with its context. This clone was seen a handful of times. Its antigen is still unknown. No base quality values were provided; no much bigger clone lies one nucleotide off. The CDR3 measures 17 amino acids from cysteine to phenylalanine. Just CDR3 DNA is preserved here, 51 bases in frame from base 1. The germline V and J ends show losses of 0 bases and 7 bases respectively, and no gene match explains 8 bases of the junction. CDR1 MNHEY and CDR2 SVGEGT were looked up in the germline V gene. This sample was included in a study of blood T cell repertoires in COVID-19 (TCRdb year 2020). Background for the entire study: Collaborator samples came from the United States, Italy and Spain and covered acute and convalescent phases of COVID-19. The material from the prospective study consisted of cDNA or gDNA derived from T cells, B-cell-depleted T cells, or PBMCs. Deeply sampled blood TCRbeta repertoires from subjects exposed to, actively infected with, or recovered from COVID-19 were included in the dataset. A freely available public database, intended as a resource for researchers studying the immune response to SARS-CoV-2, is where the repertoires were released. Samples came from the ongoing ImmuneRACE study (first 160 participants) plus 1,254 subjects from 6 global collaborators. The sample metadata nearly always contained a de-identified subject ID, COVID-19 status, age in years and sex. Where available, HLA class I and class II types were obtained from metadata supplied by the sample provider rather than from assay-based typing.

TCRbeta CDR3 regions were amplified from genomic DNA by means of the immunoSEQ Assay, a bias-controlled multiplex PCR. For the original study's pipeline: Within the assay, amplification of reference gene primers was used to estimate how many nucleated cells each sample contained. To quantify the absolute abundance of each unique TCRbeta CDR3 rearrangement, sequence reads were collapsed and filtered. For each sample, productive Simpson clonality was calculated by taking the square root of Simpson's diversity index across productive rearrangements. TCRdb retrieved this table from immuneACCESS and kept in-frame rearrangements only. Not all clones are present; in checked studies, unresolved V genes account for under half, and no reason is known for the remainder. That table furnishes V, J and clone size, whereas the DNA furnished D and trimming. A total of about 200,000 clones appear in this sample, around 80% of them only once. Approximately 2.9% of the sample goes to the ten largest clones.

The research as a whole found: How much clinical and demographic metadata was included differed by source and by participant, and the metadata was provided uncurated.

Collaborating institutions collected whole blood in K2EDTA tubes following their own protocols. For TCRbeta analysis, collaborator samples were shipped as frozen whole blood, as isolated PBMCs, or as DNA extracted from either sample type. The rearrangement combines TRBV6-2 or TRBV6-3 with TRBJ1-4, with 10 bases matching TRBD1. The origin of this receptor is a woman of 80 years or more with active or convalescent COVID-19. The sequenced material came from peripheral blood. The DNA sequence is TGTGCCAGCAGTTACTCGGCAAGGACAGGGGGAGGTGAAAAACTGTTTTTT. Its protein is CASSYSARTGGGEKLFF.